This entry describes one TCR beta chain. Its antigen is unidentified. This sample stems from a study of long-term antiretroviral therapy in people with HIV. CDR3 length equals 17 residues. The germline CDR1 and CDR2 sequences are MNHEY and SMNVEV (reference sequence). Germline trimming cut 4 bases from V and 6 bases from J; bases unmatched to any gene: 14. This was the immunoSEQ v3.0 assay at survey level. In sequencing, roughly 35,000-50,000 T-cell genomes per sample were targeted. Sequenced by immunoSEQ multiplex PCR; TCRdb stores in-frame clones only, minus some. The repertoire has 11,000 to 15,000 clones, around 90% of them found once; the top ten carry about 9.9%. Study findings and constraints: An increase in diversity followed ART, yet levels stayed below transplant donor controls. Older ART regimens were possibly in use when the blood was collected between the mid-2000s and the late 2010s. ART adherence, viral resistance and therapy changes went unrecorded.

The TCR originated in a middle-aged man with HIV. The sequences come from unsorted PBMCs, collected 6.2 years after starting antiretroviral therapy. The V gene is TRBV27, the J gene TRBJ2-2; 7 bases align to TRBD2. The CDR3 nucleotides read TGTGCCAGCAGTTCGACCGGGACGGGGGGAGGTTCCGGGGAGCTGTTTTTT. This sequence encodes CASSSTGTGGGSGELFF.